The entry below gives a single T cell receptor (beta chain) sequence along with its context. Its specificity is not known. This record belongs to a study of metastatic and nonmetastatic thyroid tumors. Study summary: Repertoire comparison spanned blood and tumor or nodule tissue of malignant and benign thyroid patients. Notes on the study in general: Across blood and tumor, TCR beta diversity in malignant thyroid tumors was reportedly significantly higher than in benign nodules.

TCRdb ran MiXCR on the PCR reads. This sample yields about 30,000 clones, of which roughly a tenth are seen a single time; around 15% belongs to the top ten. No treatment of any kind had been given to any patient before thyroid surgery. Germline V gene sequence: CDR1 MNHNS, CDR2 SASEGT. The length of the CDR3 is 13 residues. The ends were cut back, 7 bases at V and 4 bases at J, with 13 bases in the middle. Sequenced input: blood. The TCR comes from a female donor with papillary thyroid cancer or a benign thyroid nodule (not recorded which). Some clones in this sample may be carry-over from other donors' samples. V usage is TRBV6-1 and J usage is TRBJ1-1; possibly TRBD1 for D (5 bases). The CDR3, as DNA: TGTGCCAGCAAGCAGGGCCGTGGCACTGAAGCTTTCTTT. Translated, it gives CASKQGRGTEAFF.